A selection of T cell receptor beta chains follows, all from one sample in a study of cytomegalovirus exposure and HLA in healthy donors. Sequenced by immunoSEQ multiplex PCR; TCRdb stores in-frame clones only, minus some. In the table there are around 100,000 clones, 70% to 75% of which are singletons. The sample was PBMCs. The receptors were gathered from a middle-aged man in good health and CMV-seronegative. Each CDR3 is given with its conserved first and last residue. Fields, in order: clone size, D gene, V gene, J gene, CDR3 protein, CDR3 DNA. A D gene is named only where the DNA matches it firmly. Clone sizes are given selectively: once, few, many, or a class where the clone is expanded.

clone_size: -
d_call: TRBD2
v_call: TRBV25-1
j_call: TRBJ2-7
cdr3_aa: CASTPLAGGVEQYF
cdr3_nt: TGTGCCAGCACACCCCTAGCGGGGGGGGTCGAGCAGTACTTC

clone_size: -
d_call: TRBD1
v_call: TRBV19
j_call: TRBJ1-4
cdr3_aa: CAKDRDNEKLFF
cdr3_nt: TGTGCCAAGGACAGGGATAATGAAAAACTGTTTTTT

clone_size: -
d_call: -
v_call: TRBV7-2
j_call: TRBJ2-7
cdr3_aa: CASSLNSLAGGSYEQYF
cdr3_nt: TGTGCCAGCAGCCTCAATTCACTGGCGGGCGGGTCCTACGAGCAGTACTTC

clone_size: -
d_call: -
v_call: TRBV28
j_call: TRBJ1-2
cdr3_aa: CASSSFREDSNYGYTF
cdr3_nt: TGTGCCAGCAGTTCTTTCCGGGAAGACTCTAACTATGGCTACACCTTC

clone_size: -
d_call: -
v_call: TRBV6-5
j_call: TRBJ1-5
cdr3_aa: CASSYSAVQPQHF
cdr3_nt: TGTGCCAGCAGTTACTCGGCTGTTCAGCCCCAGCATTTT

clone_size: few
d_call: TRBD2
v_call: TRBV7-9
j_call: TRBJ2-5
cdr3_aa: CASSLGLSGETQYF
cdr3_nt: TGTGCCAGCAGCTTAGGTCTTAGCGGGGAGACCCAGTACTTC

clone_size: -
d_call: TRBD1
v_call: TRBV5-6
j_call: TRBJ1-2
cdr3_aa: CASSPGQVYGYTF
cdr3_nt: TGTGCCAGCAGCCCTGGACAGGTCTATGGCTACACCTTC

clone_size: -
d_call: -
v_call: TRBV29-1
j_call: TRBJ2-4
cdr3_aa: CSALGGVAKNIQYF
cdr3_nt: TGCAGCGCTTTAGGGGGGGTAGCCAAAAACATTCAGTACTTC

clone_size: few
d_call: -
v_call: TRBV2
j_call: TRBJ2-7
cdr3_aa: CASSEIWPRTHEQYF
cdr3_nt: TGTGCCAGCAGTGAAATCTGGCCACGCACCCACGAGCAGTACTTC

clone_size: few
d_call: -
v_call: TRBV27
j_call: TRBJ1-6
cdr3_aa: CASSFTGSRSPLHF
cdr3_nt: TGTGCCAGCAGCTTCACAGGGTCGCGGTCACCCCTCCACTTT

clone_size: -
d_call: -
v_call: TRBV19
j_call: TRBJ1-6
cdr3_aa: CASSIYFGQWPPLHF
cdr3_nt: TGTGCCAGTAGTATATATTTCGGACAGTGGCCACCCCTCCACTTT

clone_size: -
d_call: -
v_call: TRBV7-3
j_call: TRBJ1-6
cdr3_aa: CASSPQGGNNSPLHF
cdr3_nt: TGTGCCAGCAGCCCCCAGGGAGGGAATAATTCACCCCTCCACTTT

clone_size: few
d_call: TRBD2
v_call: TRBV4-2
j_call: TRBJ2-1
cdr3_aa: CASSPIAGGSYNEQFF
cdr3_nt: TGTGCCAGCAGCCCAATAGCGGGGGGCTCCTACAATGAGCAGTTCTTC

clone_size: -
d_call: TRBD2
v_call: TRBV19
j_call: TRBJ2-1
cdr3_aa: CASSMGLAGGLTYNEQFF
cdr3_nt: TGTGCCAGTAGTATGGGACTAGCGGGGGGACTAACCTACAATGAGCAGTTCTTC

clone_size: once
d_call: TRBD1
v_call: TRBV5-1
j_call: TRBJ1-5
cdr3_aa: CASSSSGTGNSYQPQHF
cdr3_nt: TGCGCCAGCAGCTCCTCCGGGACAGGTAATTCATATCAGCCCCAGCATTTT

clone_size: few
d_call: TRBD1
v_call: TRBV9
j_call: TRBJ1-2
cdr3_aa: CASGQGDLYGYTF
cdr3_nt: TGTGCCAGTGGACAGGGGGATCTCTATGGCTACACCTTC

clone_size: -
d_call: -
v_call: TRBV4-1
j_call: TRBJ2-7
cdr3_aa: CASSQQISRGEQYF
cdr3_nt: TGCGCCAGCAGCCAGCAAATCTCCAGAGGGGAGCAGTACTTC

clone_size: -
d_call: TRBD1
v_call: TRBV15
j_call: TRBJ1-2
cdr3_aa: CATSRLEGAYGYTF
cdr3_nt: TGTGCCACCAGCCGACTGGAGGGGGCGTATGGCTACACCTTC

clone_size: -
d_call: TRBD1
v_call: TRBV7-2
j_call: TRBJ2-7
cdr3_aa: CASSVYAQGASYEQYF
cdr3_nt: TGTGCCAGCAGCGTGTACGCGCAGGGGGCTTCCTACGAGCAGTACTTC

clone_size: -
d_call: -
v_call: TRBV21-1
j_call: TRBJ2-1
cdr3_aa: CASSWTSWYNEQFF
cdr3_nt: TGTGCCAGCAGCTGGACTAGTTGGTACAATGAGCAGTTCTTC

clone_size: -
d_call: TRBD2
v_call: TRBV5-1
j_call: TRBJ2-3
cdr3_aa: CASSLRPGGGASTDTQYF
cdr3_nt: TGCGCCAGCAGCTTGCGTCCCGGCGGGGGGGCTAGCACAGATACGCAGTATTTT

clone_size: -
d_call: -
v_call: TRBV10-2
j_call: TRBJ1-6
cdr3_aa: CASSEFFGGSYNSPLHF
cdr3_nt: TGCGCCAGCAGTGAGTTTTTCGGTGGCTCCTATAATTCACCCCTCCACTTT

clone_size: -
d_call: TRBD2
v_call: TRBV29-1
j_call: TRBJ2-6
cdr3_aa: CSVVLAGISGANVLTF
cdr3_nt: TGCAGCGTTGTGCTAGCGGGGATCTCTGGGGCCAACGTCCTGACTTTC

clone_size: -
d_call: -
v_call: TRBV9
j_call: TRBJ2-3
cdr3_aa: CASSPRVADTQYF
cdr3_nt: TGTGCCAGCAGCCCCAGGGTTGCAGATACGCAGTATTTT

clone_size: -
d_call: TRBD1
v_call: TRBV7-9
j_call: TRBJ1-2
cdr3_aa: CASSSWDRGNGYTF
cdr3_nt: TGTGCCAGCAGCTCCTGGGACAGGGGGAACGGCTACACCTTC

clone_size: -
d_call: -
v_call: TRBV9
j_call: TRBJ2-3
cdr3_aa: CASGGGSGVGLGTDTQYF
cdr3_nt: TGTGCCAGCGGGGGGGGTTCAGGGGTGGGTTTGGGGACAGATACGCAGTATTTT

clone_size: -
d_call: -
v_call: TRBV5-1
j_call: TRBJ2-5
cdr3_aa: CASSLGQVLSSETQYF
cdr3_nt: TGCGCCAGCAGCTTGGGACAGGTTCTTAGTTCGGAGACCCAGTACTTC

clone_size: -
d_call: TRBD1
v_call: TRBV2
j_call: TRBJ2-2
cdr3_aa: CASSGDSNTGELFF
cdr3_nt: TGTGCCAGCAGTGGGGACAGCAACACCGGGGAGCTGTTTTTT

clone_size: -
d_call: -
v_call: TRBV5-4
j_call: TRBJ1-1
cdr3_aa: CASSLLLGRVATEAFF
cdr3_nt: TGTGCCAGCAGCTTGTTGTTGGGCAGGGTGGCCACTGAAGCTTTCTTT

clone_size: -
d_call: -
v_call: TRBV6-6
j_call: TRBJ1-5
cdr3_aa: CASSSQDRPGPQHF
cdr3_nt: TGTGCCAGCAGTTCTCAAGACAGGCCTGGGCCCCAGCATTTT

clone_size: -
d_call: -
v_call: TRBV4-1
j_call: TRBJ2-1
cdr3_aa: CASSQRDILYNEQFF
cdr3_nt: TGCGCCAGCAGCCAACGGGACATCCTTTACAATGAGCAGTTCTTC

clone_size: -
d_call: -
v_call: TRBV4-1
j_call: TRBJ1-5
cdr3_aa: CASSQVTGNFYSNQPQHF
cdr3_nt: TGCGCCAGCAGCCAAGTCACAGGGAATTTTTATAGCAATCAGCCCCAGCATTTT

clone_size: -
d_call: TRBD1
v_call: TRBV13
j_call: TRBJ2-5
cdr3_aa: CASSLRQGQETQYF
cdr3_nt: TGTGCCAGCAGCTTAAGACAGGGTCAAGAGACCCAGTACTTC

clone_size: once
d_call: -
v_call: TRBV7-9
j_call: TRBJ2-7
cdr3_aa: CASSFSPLSSYEQYF
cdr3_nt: TGTGCCAGCAGCTTTTCCCCCCTTAGCTCCTACGAGCAGTACTTC

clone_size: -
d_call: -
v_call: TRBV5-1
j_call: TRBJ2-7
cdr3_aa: CASSAGLPEVEQYF
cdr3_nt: TGCGCCAGCAGCGCCGGACTACCAGAAGTAGAGCAGTACTTC

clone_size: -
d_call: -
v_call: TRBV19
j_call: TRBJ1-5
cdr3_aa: CASREVLRGNQPQHF
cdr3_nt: TGTGCCAGTAGGGAGGTTCTCCGGGGCAATCAGCCCCAGCATTTT

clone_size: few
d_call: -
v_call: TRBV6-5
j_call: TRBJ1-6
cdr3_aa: CASGGRDNSPLHF
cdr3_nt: TGTGCCAGCGGGGGGAGGGATAATTCACCCCTCCACTTT